Presented here are 6 T cell receptor beta chains from one specimen sequenced in a study of cytomegalovirus exposure and HLA in healthy donors. The PCR made use of 60 Vbeta and 13 Jbeta primers. Libraries were prepared by immunoSEQ multiplex PCR; TCRdb keeps only in-frame clonotypes and omits some of them. The sample holds about 120,000 clones, roughly 78% seen once. The sequenced sample was PBMCs. The receptors here all came from a woman younger than 45 in good health and CMV-seropositive.

The chain is built from TRBV5-4 and TRBJ2-6, with a weak D call TRBD2 (7 bases). The germline gives CDR1 SGHNT, CDR2 YYREEE (reference sequence). The CDR3 totals 17 residues. V shed 4 bases and J shed 2 bases, with 16 bases lying between them. The CDR3: CASSPSGGGAGANVLTF. The CDR3 DNA follows: TGTGCCAGCAGCCCGAGTGGGGGGGGCGCTGGGGCCAACGTCCTGACTTTC.

The rearrangement uses TRBV7-2 and TRBJ2-1; a weak D match, TRBD2 (5 bases). V lost 0 bases and J lost 2, with 8 bases in between. The CDR3 runs to 15 residues. The germline CDR1 and CDR2 sequences are SGHTA and FQGNSA. The DNA for the CDR3 is TGTGCCAGCAGCTTAGCGAGGAGGACCTACAATGAGCAGTTCTTC. The encoded protein is CASSLARRTYNEQFF.

The chain joins TRBV6-5 to TRBJ1-2, with 8 bases fitting TRBD1. There are 13 residues in the CDR3. Germline CDR1 MNHEY, CDR2 SVGAGI. Trimming took 4 bases from V and 3 from J; bases not matched to a gene: 1. CDR3 in DNA: TGTGCCAGCAGTTTGACAGGGGACTATGGCTACACCTTC. This translates into CASSLTGDYGYTF.

This rearrangement joins TRBV9 to TRBJ1-1, with 9 positions matching TRBD1. J gave up 4 bases and V 3 bases, and 4 bases lay outside the gene matches. The CDR3 is made up of 14 amino acids. Germline CDR1 reads SGDLS; CDR2 reads YYNGEE. The CDR3: CASSATGGTTEAFF. DNA of the CDR3: TGTGCCAGCAGCGCGACAGGGGGGACCACTGAAGCTTTCTTT.

As for this clone: Mismatch with germline at one junction end may stem from a read error. V and J are TRBV6-1 and TRBJ1-2; a possible D gene is TRBD1 (6 bases). CDR1 MNHNS and CDR2 SASEGT come from the germline V gene. This CDR3 is built from 16 residues. The CDR3 coding sequence is TGTGCCAGCATTGAAGGGCAGGGGCGTCTCGAAGGGGGCTACACCTTC. It specifies CASIEGQGRLEGGYTF.

Concerning this clone itself: This CDR3 fails to terminate in the conserved phenylalanine or tryptophan, so it likely reflects a read error. It is unclear where the CDR3 begins or ends on the DNA, so no DNA is shown, and the CDR3 is as TCRdb lists it. The chain has TRBV7-2 and TRBJ1-2. The CDR3 sequence runs 13 residues, both termini included. Germline V gives CDR1 SGHTA, CDR2 FQGNSA. CDR3 protein: CASSFGGSETILR.